One T cell receptor beta chain is described in this entry. Its cognate antigen has yet to be identified. No much larger clone is present one base from it, and per-base qualities are unavailable. The cohort was made up of under 800 healthy bone marrow donors. Cohort members were all nominally healthy when sampled, although unrecorded immune exposures were likely present. The donor was CMV seronegative and belonged to the group of roughly 330 seronegative cohort members. Each donor provided a peripheral blood sample, and peripheral blood mononuclear cells were used for TCR beta sequencing. Genomic DNA was extracted from the blood cell samples with the Qiagen DNeasy Blood Extraction Kit. This specimen comes from a study of cytomegalovirus exposure and HLA in healthy donors (TCRdb year 2017). Regarding the study in general: An earlier analysis of approximately 550 of the donors reported approximately 290 Gb of sequence data and around 120 million unique TCR beta sequences from approximately 180 million T cells. Genome-wide SNP genotypes for about three fifths of the roughly 700 donors were used in a later genetic analysis, which treated that subset as a discovery cohort. HLA typing covered class I and class II loci at four-digit resolution. Rather than drawing on any new phenotypic data, the later analysis identified candidate immune exposures from TCR beta sequences and the way those sequences occurred across donors. All discovery cohort repertoires had been generated on a single sequencing platform. Using immunosequencing, the study profiled T cell repertoires from approximately 700 subjects and related those repertoires to cytomegalovirus serostatus. Alongside the repertoire data, information on donor age, sex, ethnicity and CMV serostatus was compiled. Typing coverage differed by locus: A, B, C, DRB1 and DQB1 were typed in roughly 629-630 donors, DQA1 in 500 to 550, DPA1 in around 580, and DPB1 in roughly 450. In an earlier analysis of around 540 of the donors, high-throughput TCR beta sequencing was used to judge whether each TCR beta V gene segment behaved as functional or pseudogenic. The study was designed to test whether signatures of past pathogen exposure could be identified by cataloging public T cell receptors. High-throughput TCR immunosequencing, statistical association of individual TCRs with disease status, and machine learning were combined to predict cytomegalovirus infection status. Four to six DR-DQ haplotypes were handled as single units for association and clustering, since linkage in the cohort was strong. Across roughly 420 genotyped donors of the cohort, an average of about 200,000 unique TCR beta nucleotide sequences per donor were sequenced, and approximately 17% of those sequences were non-productive. Among the approximately 420 genotyped donors, about 85% belonged to the genetic ancestry cluster associated with self-reported Caucasian donors. Along with the approximately 650-subject first cohort, a separate validation cohort of over a hundred different subjects was used. In a later analysis, previously published TCR beta repertoires from 550 to 750 donors were re-analyzed and high-resolution HLA genotyping was added so that TCR occurrence patterns could be studied. An early release covering about 600 HLA-typed donors comprised approximately 300 gigabases of sequencing data and around 80 million unique TCR sequences.

The CDR3 has 19 amino acids, counting the end cysteine and phenylalanine. The DNA shown is the 57-base CDR3, in frame from base 1. Summary of the overall study and its limitations: In a later analysis, HLA-associated TCR beta chains showed more clonal expansion and lower generation probabilities than non-associated chains that were equally common. In a later genetic analysis, a missense DCLRE1C variant was associated with V-gene and J-gene trimming of TCR beta chains, and the association was replicated in an independent cohort. Broadly in line with IMGT annotations, most TCR beta V segments showed up in productive rearrangements about 87% or about 30% of the time in an earlier analysis of several hundred of the donors. In vitro tests confirmed that three of the cytomegalovirus-associated TCR beta chains recognize cytomegalovirus antigens. A cluster of highly shared sequence variants was judged likely to be a technical artifact of the sequencing pipeline. Because counts were too low, about 15 rarely observed V segments, including chromosome 9 orphons, were left out of the earlier analysis of roughly 600 of the donors. Most TCR sequences were seen in very few donors, while some public TCRs were found in many individuals. The classifier was reported to diagnose cytomegalovirus status with high specificity and sensitivity in both the original and validation cohorts. According to the authors, the approach could potentially be generalized to other disease states and immunological phenotypes. Strong co-occurrence of HLA alleles, especially DR and DQ, made assigning TCR associations to individual alleles difficult. A total of some 180 TCR beta chains were listed by the study as associated with cytomegalovirus. Because HLA typing was missing for some donors at each locus, association tests included only the typed subset. A later analysis reported that several top co-occurrence clusters appeared linked to parvovirus B19, influenza, CMV and Epstein-Barr virus. Specific HLA alleles were associated with over 15,000 TCR beta sequences at a false discovery rate of 0.05 in a later analysis. Correlated functional status among segregating V segments might reflect linkage disequilibrium, but an unknown experimental factor could not be ruled out. Presence/absence analyses assumed roughly uniform sequencing depth across donors, an assumption that may not hold. In a later analysis, the rate of TCR association differed among HLA loci, with DRB1 alleles having the most associated TCRs and HLA-C alleles having the fewest. A later analysis found that most CMV-associated TCR beta chains appeared HLA-restricted, with HLA associations seemingly driven largely by CMV exposure. CMV serostatus was the only immune exposure information available for the cohort. The cohort was sequenced for TCR beta chains only, and without alpha or paired-chain data the features that could be detected were limited. A later genetic analysis reported fewer N-insertions in productive TCRs among donors in an Asian-associated ancestry cluster than the roughly 690-donor mean. A further reported finding was that TCR beta sequences accurately predicted the HLA-A and HLA-B alleles for most subjects in the first cohort. Because the 87-base-pair reads could not distinguish some IMGT-functional V segments, including TRBV6-2 and TRBV6-3, those segments were excluded.

Receptor amplification or capture employed the immunoSEQ multiplex PCR assay. The multiplex PCR relied on a mix of 60 forward primers for TCR Vbeta segments and 13 reverse primers for TCR Jbeta segments. The CDR3 region of rearranged TCR beta genes was amplified from genomic DNA by a multiplex PCR assay. On the Illumina HiSeq System, the amplified TCR beta libraries were sequenced as 87-base-pair reads. The published analysis was carried out like this. Across the 670 or so repertoires, a later analysis counted approximately 83 million unique TCR beta chains, approximately 10 million of which were shared by at least two donors. To remove PCR and sequencing errors, raw reads were error-corrected and collapsed into unique sequences using a nearest-neighbor algorithm that merged closely related sequences. To assign V, D and J gene segments, CDR3 sequences were aligned to IMGT reference sequences. For a sequence to be retained, a match of at least six nucleotides to both a V gene segment and a J gene segment was required. A rearrangement was called productive if the CDR3 had no stop codons and remained in frame with V and J, and every other rearrangement was called non-productive. CDR3 was defined according to IMGT convention as the region running from the second conserved V-encoded cysteine to the conserved J-encoded phenylalanine. Sequences without an unambiguous match to a single V gene segment were excluded from the earlier analysis of approximately 600 of the donors. An earlier analysis of about 600 of the donors called V segments functional above 56.7% productive rearrangements and segregating when the between-donor standard deviation exceeded 5%. A statistical classification framework was built for diagnosing cytomegalovirus status from the catalog of TCR beta chain sequences. V and J gene assignment, in a later analysis, came from comparing TCR nucleotide sequences with IMGT/GENE-DB human TR gene sequences. Using the TCRdist pipeline, a later analysis assigned CDR3 sequences along with most-parsimonious VDJ recombination scenarios. In a later analysis, each TCR beta chain was defined by its CDR3 amino acid sequence together with its V-gene family, and reads without a unique V-gene family were excluded. To address suspected cross-contamination and a sequencing artifact, a later analysis removed around 590 highly shared, low-generation-probability nucleotide sequences. In a later analysis, a clonal expansion index for each public chain was calculated from normalized within-repertoire ranks of inferred template counts. A later analysis computed generation probabilities with a VDJ recombination model fitted to out-of-frame rearrangements, and checked the results against IGoR. In a later analysis, TCR-TCR, TCR-HLA and TCR-CMV co-occurrence was scored with hypergeometric tests, and a repertoire-size bias correction was applied to TCR pairs. False discovery rates were estimated in a later analysis by permuting HLA or CMV assignments 20 times. A later analysis grouped co-occurring TCRs with DBSCAN, adding TCRdist sequence similarity when clustering within HLA-allele-positive subsets. Repertoires with fewer than 30,000 or more than 120,000 public chains, plus five repertoires with anomalous nucleotide sharing, were excluded from co-occurrence clustering. Entries here come from immuneACCESS through TCRdb and include only in-frame sequences with V and J called. Some clones fail to appear in such tables; in the studies checked, an unresolved V gene covers under half of the shortfall, and the cause of the remainder is unknown. V and J calls and clone size come straight from that table; D and trimming were deduced from the DNA. Across this sample there are about 160,000 clones, with approximately 76% seen only once. Clones ranked in the top ten supply 1.3% to 1.5% of the sample.

The chain links TRBV1 with TRBJ1-5; TRBD1, the table's D call, was not compared with the DNA. TRBV1 represents a pseudogene. The sequenced sample was PBMCs. The TCR comes from a man aged 60-69 years in good health and CMV-seronegative. The DNA sequence is given as TGCACCAGCAGCCAAGACGGGAATACACAGGGGACAGGGAATCAGCCCCAGCATTTT. Its amino acids are CTSSQDGNTQGTGNQPQHF.